This TCR beta chain was profiled in a study of T-cell reconstitution after alpha-beta-depleted transplantation in children. The study, taken as a whole, reports: Newly produced T cells mostly accounted for T-cell counts and diversity one year post-transplant. By about two months after transplant, alpha-beta T cells reportedly arose from several hundred graft clones that had expanded.

Unique molecular identifiers were incorporated into the prepared TCRbeta library. TCRdb reprocessed the PCR reads via MiXCR and lists one record per CDR3 protein. This sample carries roughly 100,000 distinct CDR3 sequences, 6% to 9% of them seen once, and the ten largest clones take over 15%. Only a few counts were recorded for this clonotype. Its antigen is not known. The CDR3 loop spans 14 amino acids. J lost 6 bases, V lost 5 bases, and 10 bases had no gene match. CDR1 is DFQATT and CDR2 is SNEGSKA in the germline V gene (reference sequence). The starting material was PBMCs, obtained before TCRalphabeta/CD19-depleted stem cell transplant. The source of this sequence is a boy younger than 10 with acute lymphoblastic leukemia, due to receive a stem cell transplant. The chain combines TRBV20-1 with TRBJ1-5; 7 nucleotides align to TRBD1. CDR3 region: CSASVGAGGQPQHF. The CDR3 bases are TGCAGTGCTTCGGTGGGGGCAGGGGGTCAGCCCCAGCATTTT.